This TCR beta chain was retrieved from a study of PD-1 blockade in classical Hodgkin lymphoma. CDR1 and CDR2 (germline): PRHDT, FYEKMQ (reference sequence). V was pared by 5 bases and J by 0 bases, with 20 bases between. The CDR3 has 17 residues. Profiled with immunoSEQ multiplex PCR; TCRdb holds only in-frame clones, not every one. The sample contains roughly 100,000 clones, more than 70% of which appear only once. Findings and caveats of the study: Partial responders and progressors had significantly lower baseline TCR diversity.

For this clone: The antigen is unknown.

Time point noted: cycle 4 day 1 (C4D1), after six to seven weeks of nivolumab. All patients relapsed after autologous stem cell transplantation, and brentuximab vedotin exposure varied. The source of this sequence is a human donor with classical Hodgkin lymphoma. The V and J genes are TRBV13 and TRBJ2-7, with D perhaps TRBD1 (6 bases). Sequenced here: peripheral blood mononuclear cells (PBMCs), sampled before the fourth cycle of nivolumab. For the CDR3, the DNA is TGTGCCAGCAGCCCCCGCCTTATGGACAGCCGCTCCTACGAGCAGTACTTC. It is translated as CASSPRLMDSRSYEQYF.